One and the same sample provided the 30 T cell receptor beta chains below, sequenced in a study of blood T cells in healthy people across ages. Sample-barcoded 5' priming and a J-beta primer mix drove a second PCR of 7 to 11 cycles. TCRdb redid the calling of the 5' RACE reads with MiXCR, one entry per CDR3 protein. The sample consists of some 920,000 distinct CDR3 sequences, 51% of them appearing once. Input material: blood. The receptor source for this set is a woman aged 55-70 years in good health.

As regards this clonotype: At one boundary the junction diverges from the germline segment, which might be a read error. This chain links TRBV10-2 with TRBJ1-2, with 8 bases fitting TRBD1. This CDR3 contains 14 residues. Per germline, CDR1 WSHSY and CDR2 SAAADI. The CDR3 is CASTRGRWDYGHTF. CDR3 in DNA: TGCGCCAGTACCAGGGGGCGCTGGGACTATGGCCACACCTTC.

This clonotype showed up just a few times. CDR3 nucleotides: TGTGCCAGCAGTGAGAGGGAAAGTATCTATGGCTACACCTTC. It translates to CASSERESIYGYTF. V gene TRBV6-1 combines with J gene TRBJ1-2; D is uncertain. CDR1 is MNHNS, CDR2 SASEGT, per germline. V was cut by 3 bases and J by 4 bases, with 12 bases left in between. CDR3 length: 14 residues.

The CDR3 loop is CASSYGGPPGPLGTDTQYF. The CDR3 DNA follows: TGTGCCAGCAGTTACGGGGGCCCCCCGGGACCCTTGGGCACAGATACGCAGTATTTT. This chain connects TRBV6-2 or TRBV6-3 to TRBJ2-3; a possible D gene is TRBD1 (6 bases). The length of the CDR3 is 19 residues. V lost 2 bases to trimming and J lost 1 base, with 22 bases between them. The germline CDR1 and CDR2 sequences are MNHEY and SVGEGT.

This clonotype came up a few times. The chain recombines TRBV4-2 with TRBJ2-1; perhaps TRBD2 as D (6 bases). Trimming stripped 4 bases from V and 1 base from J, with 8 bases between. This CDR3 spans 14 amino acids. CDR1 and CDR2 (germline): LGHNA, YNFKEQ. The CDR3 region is CASSRLGSYNEQFF. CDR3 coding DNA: TGTGCCAGCAGCCGACTAGGTTCCTACAATGAGCAGTTCTTC.

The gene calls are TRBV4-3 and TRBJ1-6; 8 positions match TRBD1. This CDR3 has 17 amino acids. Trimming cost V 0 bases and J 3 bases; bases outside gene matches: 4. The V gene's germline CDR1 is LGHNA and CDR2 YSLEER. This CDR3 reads CASSQETGEYYNSPLHF. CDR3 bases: TGCGCCAGCAGCCAAGAGACAGGGGAGTACTATAATTCACCCCTCCACTTT.

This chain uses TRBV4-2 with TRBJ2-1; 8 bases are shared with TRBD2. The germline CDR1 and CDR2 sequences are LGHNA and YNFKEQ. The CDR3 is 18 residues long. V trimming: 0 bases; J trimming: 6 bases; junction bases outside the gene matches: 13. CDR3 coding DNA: TGTGCCAGCAGCCAAGATGAGGCCCGAGCGGGAGCTTTCAATGAGCAGTTCTTC. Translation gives CASSQDEARAGAFNEQFF.

The CDR3 nucleotides are TGTGCCAGCTCAGGGGTCAAAAACATTCAGTACTTC. Amino acids: CASSGVKNIQYF. The rearrangement joins TRBV12-3 or TRBV12-4 to TRBJ2-4, with D possibly being TRBD1 (6 bases). Deletions cut 8 bases from V and 3 bases from J, with 8 bases between. This CDR3 is 12 amino acids long.

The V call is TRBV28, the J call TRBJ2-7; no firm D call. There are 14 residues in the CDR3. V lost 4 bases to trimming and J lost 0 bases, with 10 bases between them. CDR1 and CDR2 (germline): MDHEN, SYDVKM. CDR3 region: CASSSPRTSYEQYF. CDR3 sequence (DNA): TGTGCCAGCAGTTCCCCCCGAACCTCCTACGAGCAGTACTTC.

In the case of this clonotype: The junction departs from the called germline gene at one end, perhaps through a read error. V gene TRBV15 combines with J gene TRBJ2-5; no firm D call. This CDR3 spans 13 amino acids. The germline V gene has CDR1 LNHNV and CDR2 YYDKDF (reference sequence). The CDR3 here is CAISRALRDTQYF. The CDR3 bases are TGTGCCATCAGCAGAGCCCTAAGGGATACCCAGTACTTC.

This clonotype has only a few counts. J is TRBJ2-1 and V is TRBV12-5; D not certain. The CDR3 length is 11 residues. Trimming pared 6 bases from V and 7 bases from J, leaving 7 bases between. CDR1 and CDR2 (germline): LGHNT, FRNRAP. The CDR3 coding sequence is TGTGCTAGTGGGCCCGGGAATGAGCAGTTCTTC. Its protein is CASGPGNEQFF.

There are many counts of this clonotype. CDR3 loop: CASSPGQVGSPLHF. The CDR3, as DNA: TGTGCCAGCAGTCCCGGACAGGTCGGTTCACCCCTCCACTTT. The V gene is TRBV12-3 or TRBV12-4, the J gene TRBJ1-6, with 7 bases matching TRBD1. J was trimmed by 9 bases and V by 5 bases; bases with no gene match: 7. This CDR3 comprises 14 residues.

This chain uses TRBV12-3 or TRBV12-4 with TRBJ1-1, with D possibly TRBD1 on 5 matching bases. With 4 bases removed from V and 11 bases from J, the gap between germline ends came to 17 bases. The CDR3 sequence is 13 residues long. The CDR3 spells CASSSPSGTIAFF. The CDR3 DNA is TGTGCCAGCAGTTCCCCCTCAGGGACGATCGCTTTCTTT.

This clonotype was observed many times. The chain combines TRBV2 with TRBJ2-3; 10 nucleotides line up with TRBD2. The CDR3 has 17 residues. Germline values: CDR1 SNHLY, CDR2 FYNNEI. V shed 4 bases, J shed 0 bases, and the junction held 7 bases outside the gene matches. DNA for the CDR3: TGTGCCAGCAGTGTTCCTAGCGGGAGTGTCAGCACAGATACGCAGTATTTT. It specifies CASSVPSGSVSTDTQYF. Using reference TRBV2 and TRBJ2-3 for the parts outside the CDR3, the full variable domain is EPEVTQTPSHQVTQMGQEVILRCVPISNHLYFYWYRQILGQKVEFLVSFYNNEISEKSEIFDDQFSVERPDGSNFTLKIRSTKLEDSAMYFCASSVPSGSVSTDTQYFGPGTRLTVL.

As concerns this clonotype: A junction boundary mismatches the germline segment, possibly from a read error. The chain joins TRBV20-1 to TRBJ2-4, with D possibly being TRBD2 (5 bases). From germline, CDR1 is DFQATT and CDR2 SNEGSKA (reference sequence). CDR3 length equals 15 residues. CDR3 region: CSAREDLAAKNIQYF. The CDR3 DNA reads TGCAGTGCCAGAGAGGACTTAGCCGCCAAAAACATTCAGTACTTC.

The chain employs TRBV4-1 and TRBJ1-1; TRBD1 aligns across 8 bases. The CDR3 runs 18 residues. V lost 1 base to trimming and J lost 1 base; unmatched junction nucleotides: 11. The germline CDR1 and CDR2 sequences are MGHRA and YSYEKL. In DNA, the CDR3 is TGCGCCAGCAGCCAAGGCCGGGGACAGGCCAGTCGGAACACTGAAGCTTTCTTT. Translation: CASSQGRGQASRNTEAFF.

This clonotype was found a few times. The DNA of the CDR3 is TGCAGCGTTCCGCCCCCGGGACAGGGACCCTATGGGGCCAACGTCCTGACTTTC. It yields the protein CSVPPPGQGPYGANVLTF. The genes are TRBV29-1 and TRBJ2-6; 9 bases agree with TRBD1. CDR3 length: 18 residues. CDR1 SQVTM and CDR2 ANQGSEA come from the germline V gene. V trimming: 5 bases; J trimming: 3 bases; junction bases outside the gene matches: 14.

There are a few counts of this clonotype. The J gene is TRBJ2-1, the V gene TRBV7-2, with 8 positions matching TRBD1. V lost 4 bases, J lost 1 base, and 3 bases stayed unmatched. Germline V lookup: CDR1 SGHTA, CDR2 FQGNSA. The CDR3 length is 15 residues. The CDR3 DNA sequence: TGTGCCAGCAGCTGGACAGGGCGGTCCTACAATGAGCAGTTCTTC. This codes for CASSWTGRSYNEQFF.

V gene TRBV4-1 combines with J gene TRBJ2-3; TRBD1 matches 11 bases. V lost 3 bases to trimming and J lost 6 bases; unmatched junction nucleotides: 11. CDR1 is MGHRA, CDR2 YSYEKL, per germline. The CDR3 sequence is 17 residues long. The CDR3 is CASSHSPGQGVTDTQYF. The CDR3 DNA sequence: TGCGCCAGCAGCCACTCTCCGGGACAGGGGGTTACGGATACGCAGTATTTT.

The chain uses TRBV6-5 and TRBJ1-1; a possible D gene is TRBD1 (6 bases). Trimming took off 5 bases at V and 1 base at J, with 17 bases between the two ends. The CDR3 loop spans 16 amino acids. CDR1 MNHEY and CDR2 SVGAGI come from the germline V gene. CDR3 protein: CASSRPRGAPNTEAFF. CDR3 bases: TGTGCCAGCAGTCGCCCCCGGGGGGCCCCGAACACTGAAGCTTTCTTT.

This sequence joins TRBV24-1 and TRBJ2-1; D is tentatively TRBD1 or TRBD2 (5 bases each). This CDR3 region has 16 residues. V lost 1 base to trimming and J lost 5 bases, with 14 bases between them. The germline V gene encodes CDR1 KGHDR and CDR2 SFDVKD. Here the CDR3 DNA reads TGTGCCACCAGTGATTTAGGCCGGGGCGAGGACAATGAGCAGTTCTTC. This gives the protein CATSDLGRGEDNEQFF.

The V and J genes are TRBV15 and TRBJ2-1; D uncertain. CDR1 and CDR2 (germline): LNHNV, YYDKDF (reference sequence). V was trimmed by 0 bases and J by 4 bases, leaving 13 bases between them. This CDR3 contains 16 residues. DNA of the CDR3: TGTGCCACCAGCAGAGATCGACACCCTCTATACAATGAGCAGTTCTTC. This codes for CATSRDRHPLYNEQFF.

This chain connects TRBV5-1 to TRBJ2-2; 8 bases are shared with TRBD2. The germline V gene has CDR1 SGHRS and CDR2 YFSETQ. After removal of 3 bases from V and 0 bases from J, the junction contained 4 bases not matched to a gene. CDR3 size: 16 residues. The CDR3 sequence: CASSWGTSTNTGELFF. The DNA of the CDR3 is TGCGCCAGCAGCTGGGGGACTAGTACGAACACCGGGGAGCTGTTTTTT.

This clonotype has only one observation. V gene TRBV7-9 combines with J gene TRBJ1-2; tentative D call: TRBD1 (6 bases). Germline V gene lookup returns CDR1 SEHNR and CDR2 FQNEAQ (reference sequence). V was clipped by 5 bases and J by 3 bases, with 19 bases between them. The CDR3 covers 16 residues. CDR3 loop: CASSPGAGGAYYGYTF. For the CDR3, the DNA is TGTGCCAGCAGCCCGGGGGCCGGGGGCGCATACTATGGCTACACCTTC.

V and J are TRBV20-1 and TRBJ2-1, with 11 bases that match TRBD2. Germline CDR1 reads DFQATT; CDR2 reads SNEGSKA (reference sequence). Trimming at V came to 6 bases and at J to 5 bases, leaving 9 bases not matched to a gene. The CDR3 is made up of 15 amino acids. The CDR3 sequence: CSARPGLAVDNEQFF. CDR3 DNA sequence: TGCAGTGCACGCCCGGGACTAGCGGTAGACAATGAGCAGTTCTTC.

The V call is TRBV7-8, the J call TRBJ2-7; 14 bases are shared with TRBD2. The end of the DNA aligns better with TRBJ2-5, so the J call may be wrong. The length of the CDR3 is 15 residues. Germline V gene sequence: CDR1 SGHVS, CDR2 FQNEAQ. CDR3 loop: CASSSTSGRGETQYF. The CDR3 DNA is TGTGCCAGCAGCTCGACTAGCGGGAGGGGGGAGACCCAGTACTTC.

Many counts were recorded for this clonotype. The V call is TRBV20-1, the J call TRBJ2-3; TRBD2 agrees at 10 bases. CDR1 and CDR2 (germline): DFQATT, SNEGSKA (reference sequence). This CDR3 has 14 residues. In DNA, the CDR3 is TGCAGCGCGTCGACTAGCGGGAGCACAGATACGCAGTATTTT. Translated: CSASTSGSTDTQYF.

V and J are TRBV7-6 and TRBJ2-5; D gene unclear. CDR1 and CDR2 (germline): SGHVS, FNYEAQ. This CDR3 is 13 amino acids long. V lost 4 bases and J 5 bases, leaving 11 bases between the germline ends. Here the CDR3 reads CASSYGLGETQYF. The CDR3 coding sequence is TGTGCCAGCAGCTACGGGTTAGGGGAGACCCAGTACTTC.

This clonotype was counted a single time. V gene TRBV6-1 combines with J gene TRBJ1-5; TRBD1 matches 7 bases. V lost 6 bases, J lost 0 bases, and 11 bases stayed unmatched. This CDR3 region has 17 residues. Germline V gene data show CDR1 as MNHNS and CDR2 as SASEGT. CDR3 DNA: TGTGCCAGCAGCCGAACAGGGACAGCTTATAGCAATCAGCCCCAGCATTTT. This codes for CASSRTGTAYSNQPQHF.

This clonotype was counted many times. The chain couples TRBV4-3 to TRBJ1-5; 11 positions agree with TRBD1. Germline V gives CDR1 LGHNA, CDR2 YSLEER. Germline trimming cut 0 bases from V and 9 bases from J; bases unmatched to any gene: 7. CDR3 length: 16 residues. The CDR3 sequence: CASSQDAGTGGGPQHF. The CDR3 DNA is TGCGCCAGCAGCCAAGATGCCGGGACAGGGGGAGGGCCCCAGCATTTT.

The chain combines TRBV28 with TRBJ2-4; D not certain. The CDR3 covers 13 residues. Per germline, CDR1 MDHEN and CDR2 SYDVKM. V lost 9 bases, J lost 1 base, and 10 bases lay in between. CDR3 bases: TGTGCCAGTAACCTTAGTGCCAAAAACATTCAGTACTTC. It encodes CASNLSAKNIQYF.